This TCR beta chain originates from a study of cytomegalovirus exposure and HLA in healthy donors. Amplification used 60 Vbeta primers and 13 Jbeta primers. Produced via immunoSEQ multiplex PCR; TCRdb's table is partial and in-frame only. The data show 100,000 to 150,000 clones, approximately 80% seen once. The V end was cut by 3 bases, the J end by 4 bases, with 13 bases between. The CDR3 extends over 15 amino acids. CDR1 and CDR2 from the germline V gene are KGHSH and LQKENI. Study-wide results and caveats: Associated with cytomegalovirus, according to the listing, were 150 to 200 TCR beta chains.

Notes on this clone: The antigen is unknown.

The sequenced sample was PBMCs. This sequence originates from a boy aged 2 to 10 in good health and CMV-seronegative. The chain is built from TRBV18 and TRBJ1-5; D is possibly TRBD1 (6 bases). The CDR3 DNA reads TGTGCCAGCTCACCGGGGGCGGGCGAAAATCAGCCCCAGCATTTT. Translation gives CASSPGAGENQPQHF.